The 30 T cell receptor beta chains reported below all come from one sample, sequenced in a study of human T cells and chemical hapten exposure. The time point here: patch test 2, 6 weeks after DPC sensitization. Specified treatment: therapeutic diphenylcyclopropenone sensitization with weekly scalp DPC. TCRdb re-called the RACE reads through MiXCR, storing one row per CDR3 protein. The sample includes around 360,000 distinct CDR3 sequences, about 6% of them seen just once. The material sequenced was whole blood, taken in connection with sensitization to the hapten diphenylcyclopropenone (DPC). These receptors were collected from a woman aged 18 to 35 with alopecia areata. Some clones in this sample may be carry-over from other donors' samples.

This clonotype showed up many times. The chain is built from TRBV6-5 and TRBJ1-3; D gene ambiguous. Looked up from germline, CDR1 is MNHEY and CDR2 is SVGAGI. V lost 2 bases to trimming and J lost 0 bases, with 17 bases between them. The CDR3 has 18 residues. The CDR3 sequence: CASSYHKPGPSSGNTIYF. The CDR3 region has the DNA TGTGCCAGCAGTTACCACAAGCCGGGTCCGAGCTCTGGAAACACCATATATTTT.

This rearrangement joins TRBV2 to TRBJ1-1; a possible D gene is TRBD1 (5 bases). The germline gives CDR1 SNHLY, CDR2 FYNNEI. The V and J ends lost 8 bases and 3 bases respectively, with 16 bases between them. This CDR3 contains 14 residues. As DNA, the CDR3 is TGTGCCAGCGGGTCGGGCAGGGAGGACACTGAAGCTTTCTTT. Translated: CASGSGREDTEAFF.

This clonotype was recorded at least ten times. This rearrangement joins TRBV18 to TRBJ1-2; TRBD1 matches 8 bases. V lost 3 bases to trimming and J lost 7 bases; unmatched junction nucleotides: 7. Germline V gene data show CDR1 as KGHSH and CDR2 as LQKENI. The CDR3 runs 14 residues. CDR3 sequence: CASSPEGQAVGYTF. The CDR3 nucleotides read TGTGCCAGCTCACCTGAGGGACAGGCCGTTGGCTACACCTTC.

This clonotype was seen a handful of times. This rearrangement joins TRBV6-5 to TRBJ1-3; TRBD1 matches at 7 bases. Germline assignment: CDR1 MNHEY and CDR2 SVGAGI. The CDR3 loop spans 15 amino acids. V was pared by 6 bases and J by 0 bases, with 5 bases of the junction left unmatched. The DNA of the CDR3 is TGTGCCAGCAGCCAGACAGGGCACTCTGGAAACACCATATATTTT. Its translation is CASSQTGHSGNTIYF.

This clonotype was detected a few times. Here the CDR3 reads CAISALGGPNTGELFF. CDR3 DNA: TGTGCCATCAGCGCTTTAGGGGGCCCGAACACCGGGGAGCTGTTTTTT. The gene calls are TRBV10-3 and TRBJ2-2, with 7 bases that match TRBD1. Germline loops: CDR1 ENHRY, CDR2 SYGVKD. CDR3 length equals 16 residues. V was pared by 6 bases and J by 0 bases, with 7 bases of the junction left unmatched.

There are many counts of this clonotype. This chain joins TRBV20-1 and TRBJ1-1; D not certain. V was shortened by 2 bases and J by 2 bases, with 6 bases between the two germline ends. The CDR3 extends over 12 amino acids. Germline V CDR1 and CDR2: DFQATT, SNEGSKA (reference sequence). Written as DNA, the CDR3 is TGCAGTGCTAGATTTGGAAACACTGAAGCTTTCTTT. Protein sequence: CSARFGNTEAFF.

This clonotype was detected a few times. The rearrangement links TRBV7-2 to TRBJ1-1; TRBD1 is a possible D gene (5 bases). V lost 4 bases to trimming and J lost 2 bases, with 14 bases between them. Per germline, CDR1 SGHTA and CDR2 FQGNSA. The CDR3 length is 15 residues. CDR3 DNA: TGTGCCAGCAGCTCCTGGGCCCAGGGAAACACTGAAGCTTTCTTT. This encodes CASSSWAQGNTEAFF.

In this sample, this clonotype turned up many times. This chain connects TRBV25-1 to TRBJ1-1; perhaps TRBD1 as D (6 bases). Germline values: CDR1 MGHDK, CDR2 SYGVNS. The CDR3 is made up of 14 amino acids. Trimming pared 6 bases from V and 3 bases from J, leaving 14 bases between. CDR3 region: CASRDRGDDTEAFF. CDR3 bases: TGTGCCAGCAGGGACAGAGGTGATGACACTGAAGCTTTCTTT. Complete variable domain (other parts from reference TRBV25-1 and TRBJ1-1): EADIYQTPRYLVIGTGKKITLECSQTMGHDKMYWYQQDPGMELHLIHYSYGVNSTEKGDLSSESTVSRIRTEHFPLTLESARPSHTSQYLCASRDRGDDTEAFFGQGTRLTVV.

This clonotype has a count of ten or more. CDR3 sequence: CASRQTNTGGYTF. DNA for the CDR3: TGTGCCAGCAGACAAACTAACACGGGCGGCTACACCTTC. The genes are TRBV28 and TRBJ1-2, with no clear D. V shed 6 bases and J shed 8 bases, with 16 bases lying between them. Germline V gene lookup returns CDR1 MDHEN and CDR2 SYDVKM. The CDR3 has 13 amino acids.

This clonotype has a count of ten or more. The V gene is TRBV6-2 or TRBV6-3, the J gene TRBJ1-5, with D tentatively TRBD1 (6 bases). The V end lost 6 bases, the J end lost 2 bases, and 14 bases lay between the germline ends. The CDR3 is 15 residues long. CDR1 is MNHEY, CDR2 SVGEGT, per germline. CDR3 region: CASRDQGFGNQPQHF. Written as DNA, the CDR3 is TGTGCCAGCAGGGACCAGGGGTTTGGCAATCAGCCCCAGCATTTT.

This clonotype was recorded at least ten times. The chain joins TRBV10-3 to TRBJ2-7, with 8 bases identical to TRBD1. The junction had 3 bases not matched to a gene; V was cut back by 4 bases and J by 1 base. The germline gives CDR1 ENHRY, CDR2 SYGVKD. The CDR3 extends over 14 amino acids. The CDR3 sequence: CAISVGDRSYEQYF. The CDR3 coding sequence is TGTGCCATCAGTGTCGGGGACAGGTCCTACGAGCAGTACTTC.

The chain employs TRBV6-5 and TRBJ2-7; 8 nucleotides line up with TRBD1. This CDR3 spans 16 amino acids. With 0 bases clipped from V and 6 bases from J, the junction kept 10 bases outside the gene matches. CDR1 is MNHEY and CDR2 is SVGAGI in the germline V gene. CDR3 residues: CASSYSPPGTGFEQYF. Written as DNA, the CDR3 is TGTGCCAGCAGTTACTCTCCGCCCGGGACAGGATTCGAGCAGTACTTC.

This clonotype was counted between two and nine times. The chain has TRBV6-2 or TRBV6-3 and TRBJ2-3; no firm D call. CDR3 length: 14 residues. Germline CDR1 MNHEY, CDR2 SVGEGT. Trimming shortened V by 2 bases and J by 1 base, and 7 bases separated the two germline ends. DNA of the CDR3: TGTGCCAGCAGTTACGCCACCCGCACAGATACGCAGTATTTT. Translation gives CASSYATRTDTQYF.

This clonotype came up a few times. The chain joins TRBV4-1 to TRBJ1-4; 7 bases align to TRBD1. Losses at the gene ends were 1 base for V and 7 bases for J; bases not matched to a gene: 9. Germline values: CDR1 MGHRA, CDR2 YSYEKL. This CDR3 contains 16 residues. The CDR3 reads CASSQGGGRGGEKLFF. The CDR3 DNA is TGCGCCAGCAGCCAAGGAGGGGGCAGGGGCGGTGAAAAACTGTTTTTT.

This clonotype was recorded many times. V and J are TRBV11-2 and TRBJ1-2, with no clear D. This CDR3 has 12 amino acids. Looked up from germline, CDR1 is SGHAT and CDR2 is FQNNGV. The V gene lost 1 base and the J gene lost 6 bases, with 6 bases spanning the gap. The CDR3 spells CASSLGRDGYTF. The CDR3 DNA reads as TGTGCCAGCAGCTTAGGAAGGGATGGCTACACCTTC.

The CDR3 loop is CASSPGDRSADTQYF. DNA of the CDR3: TGTGCCAGCAGTCCAGGGGACAGGTCAGCAGATACGCAGTATTTT. The chain recombines TRBV6-5 with TRBJ2-3, with TRBD1 matching 8 bases. Germline V lookup: CDR1 MNHEY, CDR2 SVGAGI. V lost 5 bases, J lost 4 bases, and 8 bases stayed unmatched. This CDR3 spans 15 amino acids.

This clonotype was found a few times. The chain recombines TRBV27 with TRBJ2-7; 10 bases map to TRBD1. The V gene end was trimmed by 0 bases and the J gene end by 4 bases; junction bases not matched to a gene: 3. This CDR3 region has 15 residues. From germline, CDR1 is MNHEY and CDR2 SMNVEV (reference sequence). The CDR3 here is CASSLSGTGVYEQYF. The CDR3 DNA sequence: TGTGCCAGCAGTTTATCCGGGACAGGGGTTTACGAGCAGTACTTC.

This clonotype was seen only a few times. The chain has TRBV12-3 or TRBV12-4 and TRBJ2-7; D perhaps matches TRBD1 (6 bases). V was clipped by 6 bases and J by 6 bases, with 12 bases between them. CDR3 size: 12 residues. This CDR3 reads CASSTQGREQYF. Written as DNA, the CDR3 is TGTGCCAGCAGCACCCAGGGGCGCGAGCAGTACTTC.

This clonotype was counted ten times or more. The CDR3 region has the DNA TGTGCCAGCAGCCTATCTCGGGGGAGCTCCTACGAGCAGTACTTC. It is translated as CASSLSRGSSYEQYF. This chain links TRBV7-2 with TRBJ2-7; TRBD2 is a possible D gene (6 bases). The germline V gene encodes CDR1 SGHTA and CDR2 FQGNSA. The CDR3 extends over 15 amino acids. With 5 bases removed from V and 0 bases from J, the gap between germline ends came to 14 bases. The variable domain in full, with the rest retrieved from reference TRBV7-2 and TRBJ2-7, is GAGVSQSPSNKVTEKGKDVELRCDPISGHTALYWYRQSLGQGLEFLIYFQGNSAPDKSGLPSDRFSAERTGGSVSTLTIQRTQQEDSAVYLCASSLSRGSSYEQYFGPGTRLTVT.

This clonotype was counted only a few times. V and J are TRBV5-4 and TRBJ2-5; no definite D call. The germline V and J ends were trimmed by 3 bases and 2 bases, with 8 bases remaining between them. Germline V gene lookup returns CDR1 SGHNT and CDR2 YYREEE (reference sequence). The CDR3 loop spans 13 amino acids. Here the CDR3 reads CASSSHRQETQYF. The CDR3 DNA is TGTGCCAGCAGCTCTCACCGTCAAGAGACCCAGTACTTC.

This clonotype was counted at least ten times. The chain combines TRBV11-2 with TRBJ2-3, with a tentative D call TRBD1 (6 bases). The V gene's germline CDR1 is SGHAT and CDR2 FQNNGV. The CDR3 totals 13 residues. Trimming removed 5 bases from V and 10 bases from J, with 16 bases in between. CDR3: CASSRDRSAAQYF. The CDR3 DNA follows: TGTGCCAGCAGCCGCGACAGGTCCGCGGCGCAGTATTTT.

This clonotype was recorded many times. The V gene is TRBV6-5, the J gene TRBJ1-6; unclear D gene. Per the germline V gene, CDR1 is MNHEY and CDR2 is SVGAGI. Trimming stripped 2 bases from V and 6 bases from J, with 11 bases between. The CDR3 consists of 15 residues. CDR3 loop: CASSYEGGINSPLHF. CDR3 in DNA: TGTGCCAGCAGTTACGAGGGAGGAATTAATTCACCCCTCCACTTT.

Written as DNA, the CDR3 is TGTGCCAGCAACGTCGGACAGGGTTGGGCAAAACTGTTTTTT. Protein: CASNVGQGWAKLFF. The rearrangement uses TRBV2 and TRBJ1-4, with 8 bases matching TRBD1. The CDR3 loop spans 14 amino acids. Germline V gives CDR1 SNHLY, CDR2 FYNNEI. J lost 10 bases, V lost 7 bases, and 11 bases had no gene match.

There are many counts of this clonotype. The rearrangement uses TRBV6-1 and TRBJ1-5; no clear D. In germline, CDR1 is MNHNS, CDR2 SASEGT. This CDR3 spans 15 amino acids. Trimming stripped 4 bases from V and 2 bases from J, with 12 bases between. The CDR3 sequence is CASSVKGIGNQPQHF. CDR3 bases: TGTGCCAGCAGTGTAAAAGGCATCGGCAATCAGCCCCAGCATTTT.

V usage is TRBV6-1 and J usage is TRBJ1-1, with D perhaps TRBD1 (6 bases). V was trimmed by 5 bases and J by 7 bases, leaving 14 bases between them. The CDR3 length is 13 residues. Looked up from germline, CDR1 is MNHNS and CDR2 is SASEGT. CDR3 sequence: CASSYARDNEAFF. The CDR3 nucleotides read TGTGCCAGCAGTTACGCCCGGGACAATGAAGCTTTCTTT.

The chain employs TRBV2 and TRBJ1-5; 8 positions match TRBD1. This CDR3 comprises 13 residues. Per germline, CDR1 SNHLY and CDR2 FYNNEI. The V segment lost 6 bases and the J segment 7 bases; nucleotides outside the gene matches: 5. CDR3 sequence (DNA): TGTGCCAGCAGGAGGACAGGGAGGCAGCCCCAGCATTTT. It is translated as CASRRTGRQPQHF. Looking up the rest from reference TRBV2 and TRBJ1-5 gives the full variable domain: EPEVTQTPSHQVTQMGQEVILRCVPISNHLYFYWYRQILGQKVEFLVSFYNNEISEKSEIFDDQFSVERPDGSNFTLKIRSTKLEDSAMYFCASRRTGRQPQHFGDGTRLSIL.

This clonotype has at least ten counts. This chain joins TRBV7-9 and TRBJ1-6; no reliable D call. The CDR3 is 13 residues long. Germline V lookup: CDR1 SEHNR, CDR2 FQNEAQ (reference sequence). V lost 3 bases and J lost 9, with 9 bases in between. The CDR3 reads CASSLAGTSPLHF. The CDR3 DNA reads as TGTGCCAGCAGCTTGGCAGGAACTTCACCCCTCCACTTT.

This clonotype was seen repeatedly, ten times or more. The chain is built from TRBV7-9 and TRBJ1-1; D remains ambiguous. Germline assignment: CDR1 SEHNR and CDR2 FQNEAQ (reference sequence). Trimming took off 5 bases at V and 3 bases at J, with 7 bases between the two ends. This CDR3 has 12 residues. As DNA, the CDR3 is TGTGCCAGCAGCCGAACTGACACTGAAGCTTTCTTT. This codes for CASSRTDTEAFF.

V is TRBV28 and J is TRBJ2-7; TRBD1 matches 8 bases. V trimming: 3 bases; J trimming: 3 bases; junction bases outside the gene matches: 4. CDR1 is MDHEN and CDR2 is SYDVKM in the germline V gene. The CDR3 has 14 amino acids. The CDR3 region is CASSLGQEIYEQYF. The CDR3 DNA is TGTGCCAGCAGTTTGGGACAGGAGATCTACGAGCAGTACTTC.

This clonotype was counted only a few times. The V and J genes are TRBV11-2 and TRBJ2-5; D gene unclear. The V gene lost 5 bases and the J gene lost 10 bases, with 20 bases spanning the gap. There are 14 residues in the CDR3. CDR1 is SGHAT and CDR2 is FQNNGV in the germline V gene. This CDR3 reads CASSPESPVKIQYF. Written as DNA, the CDR3 is TGTGCCAGCAGCCCCGAGAGCCCTGTTAAAATCCAGTACTTC. Together with reference TRBV11-2 and TRBJ2-5, the CDR3 gives the full variable domain: EAGVAQSPRYKIIEKRQSVAFWCNPISGHATLYWYQQILGQGPKLLIQFQNNGVVDDSQLPKDRFSAERLKGVDSTLKIQPAKLEDSAVYLCASSPESPVKIQYFGPGTRLLVL.